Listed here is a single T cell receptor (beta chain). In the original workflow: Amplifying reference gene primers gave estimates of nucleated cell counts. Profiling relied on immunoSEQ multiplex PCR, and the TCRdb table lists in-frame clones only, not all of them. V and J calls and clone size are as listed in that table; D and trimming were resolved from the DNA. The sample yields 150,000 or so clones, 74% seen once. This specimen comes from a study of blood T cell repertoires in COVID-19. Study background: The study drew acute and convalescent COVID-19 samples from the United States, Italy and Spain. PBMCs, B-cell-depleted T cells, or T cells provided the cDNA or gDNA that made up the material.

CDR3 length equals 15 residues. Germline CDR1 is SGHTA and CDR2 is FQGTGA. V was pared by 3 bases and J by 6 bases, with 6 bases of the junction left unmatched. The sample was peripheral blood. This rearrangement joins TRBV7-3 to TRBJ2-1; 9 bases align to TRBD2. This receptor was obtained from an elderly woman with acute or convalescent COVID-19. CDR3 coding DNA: TGTGCCAGCAGCTTTGGGACTAGCAGGGGCAATGAGCAGTTCTTC. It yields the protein CASSFGTSRGNEQFF.